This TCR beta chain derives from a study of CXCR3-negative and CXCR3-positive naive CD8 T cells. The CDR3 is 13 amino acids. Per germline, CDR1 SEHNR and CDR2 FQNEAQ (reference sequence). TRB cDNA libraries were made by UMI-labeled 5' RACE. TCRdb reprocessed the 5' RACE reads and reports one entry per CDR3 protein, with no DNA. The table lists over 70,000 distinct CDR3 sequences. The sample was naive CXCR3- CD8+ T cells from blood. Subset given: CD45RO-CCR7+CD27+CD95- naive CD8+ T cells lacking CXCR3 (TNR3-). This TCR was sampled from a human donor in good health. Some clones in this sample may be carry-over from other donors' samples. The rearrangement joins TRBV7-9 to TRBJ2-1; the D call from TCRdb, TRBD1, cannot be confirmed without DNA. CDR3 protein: CASSGGPYNEQFF.